A single T cell receptor (beta chain) is shown here with its context. The germline V gene encodes CDR1 SGDLS and CDR2 YYNGEE. The CDR3 runs 14 residues. Trimming took 0 bases from V and 2 from J, leaving 8 bases between them. Libraries were prepared by immunoSEQ multiplex PCR; TCRdb keeps only in-frame clonotypes and omits some of them. The data hold 150,000 to 200,000 clones, with over 70% observed a single time. The sample comes from a study of T cell responses to AZD1222 COVID-19 vaccine. The chain employs TRBV9 and TRBJ1-1; D gene ambiguous. The source of this sequence is an adult in good health. Sequencing was performed on peripheral blood, taken on day 0 of MenACWY control vaccination. CDR3 DNA: TGTGCCAGCAGCGTAGCTTTGACAAACACTGAAGCTTTCTTT. Its protein is CASSVALTNTEAFF.